This T cell receptor (beta chain) was observed in a study of T cells in Graves' hyperthyroidism and ophthalmopathy. Amplified regions were TCR beta CDR3 sequences from RNA transcripts. Using the HTBI primer set, a first-round RT-PCR was run on the TCR CDR3. TCRdb reprocessed the multiplex PCR reads with MiXCR, giving one entry per CDR3 protein. The sample lists around 800,000 distinct CDR3 sequences, roughly 40% occurring once. Study-wide results and caveats: A 13 V-J model separated ophthalmopathy from stable hyperthyroidism. Peripheral blood also featured most of the thyroid clonotypes expanded above 0.001.

Absence of ophthalmopathy progression within 18 months defined stable Graves' hyperthyroidism. Diagnosis relied on clinical symptoms, serum thyroxine and TRAb, thyroid ultrasound and orbital computed tomography. The length of the CDR3 is 13 residues. Germline assignment: CDR1 SQVTM and CDR2 ANQGSEA. J gave up 3 bases and V 6 bases, and 7 bases lay outside the gene matches. Concerning this clonotype: The antigen remains unidentified.

V usage is TRBV29-1 and J usage is TRBJ1-2; 7 bases fit TRBD1. The sample was blood. The TCR originated in a man younger than 35 with Graves' hyperthyroidism. CDR3: CSVAQTGDYGYTF. In nucleotides, the CDR3 is TGCAGCGTGGCACAAACAGGGGACTATGGCTACACCTTC.